What follows are 27 T cell receptor beta chains derived from one specimen sequenced in a study of blood T cell repertoires in COVID-19. Clones were read by immunoSEQ multiplex PCR, and TCRdb kept only the in-frame ones, dropping some. The sample yields roughly 100,000 clones, approximately 90% seen once. Sample: peripheral blood. All receptors derive from a man aged 45 to 65 with active COVID-19.

The chain has TRBV6-6 and TRBJ1-3; unclear D gene. The CDR3 covers 16 residues. The ends were cut back, 6 bases at V and 0 bases at J, with 15 bases in the middle. Germline assignment: CDR1 MNHNY and CDR2 SVGAGI (reference sequence). The CDR3, as DNA: TGTGCCAGCAGCTACGAGGGTCTTAGCTCTGGAAACACCATATATTTT. This translates into CASSYEGLSSGNTIYF.

The rearrangement joins TRBV6-5 to TRBJ1-6, with TRBD1 matching over 8 bases. Germline CDR1 is MNHEY and CDR2 is SVGAGI. V shed 6 bases, J shed 8 bases, and the junction held 9 bases outside the gene matches. The CDR3 spans 15 residues. The CDR3 is CASRRTDRADSPLHF. The CDR3 DNA sequence: TGTGCCAGCAGAAGGACGGACAGGGCTGATTCACCCCTCCACTTT.

CDR3 DNA sequence: TGTGCCAGTAGTATTCCGGACTCGGGACTAAAAGATTCACCCCTCCACTTT. The encoded protein is CASSIPDSGLKDSPLHF. The chain joins TRBV19 to TRBJ1-6; possible D gene TRBD1, 5 bases. From germline, CDR1 is LNHDA and CDR2 SQIVND (reference sequence). Trimming stripped 3 bases from V and 8 bases from J, with 20 bases between. CDR3 size: 17 residues.

The count of this clone is one. The J gene is TRBJ1-5, the V gene TRBV4-2; D perhaps matches TRBD1 (6 bases). Germline CDR1 LGHNA, CDR2 YNFKEQ. CDR3 length: 18 amino acids. V was clipped by 0 bases and J by 0 bases, with 15 bases between them. The DNA for the CDR3 is TGTGCCAGCAGCCAAGATATAGTAGGGACAACTAGCAATCAGCCCCAGCATTTT. Protein sequence: CASSQDIVGTTSNQPQHF.

The chain has TRBV27 and TRBJ1-2; TRBD1 is a possible D gene (6 bases). Germline V CDR1 and CDR2: MNHEY, SMNVEV (reference sequence). The CDR3 length is 13 residues. The V gene lost 8 bases and the J gene lost 0 bases, with 10 bases spanning the gap. CDR3 protein: CASLDSTNYGYTF. In nucleotides, the CDR3 is TGTGCCAGCTTGGACAGCACTAACTATGGCTACACCTTC.

This sequence joins TRBV6-2 or TRBV6-3 and TRBJ1-1, with D unclear. CDR1 is MNHEY and CDR2 is SVGEGT in the germline V gene. The V end lost 3 bases, the J end lost 5 bases, and 4 bases lay between the germline ends. The CDR3 runs 11 residues. The CDR3 region has the DNA TGTGCCAGCAGTTATTCGACTGAAGCTTTCTTT. It specifies CASSYSTEAFF.

The chain couples TRBV19 to TRBJ1-3; D may be TRBD1 (5 bases). The ends were cut back, 6 bases at V and 0 bases at J, with 15 bases in the middle. The CDR3 has 16 amino acids. The germline gives CDR1 LNHDA, CDR2 SQIVND (reference sequence). DNA of the CDR3: TGTGCCAGTAGCACACAAGGGACTAACTCTGGAAACACCATATATTTT. This codes for CASSTQGTNSGNTIYF.

The rearrangement uses TRBV9 and TRBJ1-6; D may be TRBD1 (5 bases). CDR3 size: 15 residues. Deletions cut 0 bases from V and 7 bases from J, with 11 bases between. Germline V gives CDR1 SGDLS, CDR2 YYNGEE. Here the CDR3 DNA reads TGTGCCAGCAGCGTAGGGGGGGGTTCCAATTCACCCCTCCACTTT. Translating gives CASSVGGGSNSPLHF.

In its sample, this clone was seen once. This CDR3 reads CASSQVLQVLSGANVLTF. CDR3 nucleotides: TGCGCCAGCAGCCAAGTCCTGCAGGTCCTCTCTGGGGCCAACGTCCTGACTTTC. The chain links TRBV4-1 to TRBJ2-6; D not resolved. V shed 1 base and J shed 0 bases, with 13 bases lying between them. From germline, CDR1 is MGHRA and CDR2 YSYEKL. The CDR3 covers 18 residues.

The chain links TRBV19 to TRBJ2-2; D might be TRBD1 (6 bases). This CDR3 contains 17 residues. Germline V gives CDR1 LNHDA, CDR2 SQIVND (reference sequence). Deletions cut 7 bases from V and 1 base from J, with 19 bases between. For the CDR3, the DNA is TGTGCCAGTACGCCCTTGAAGGGACACCTGAACACCGGGGAGCTGTTTTTT. Translation: CASTPLKGHLNTGELFF.

The J gene is TRBJ1-1, the V gene TRBV5-6, with D perhaps matching TRBD1 (5 bases). The CDR3 is 15 amino acids. CDR1 is SGHDT and CDR2 is YYEEEE in the germline V gene. Trimming removed 3 bases at V and 7 bases at J, with 19 bases between. The CDR3 spells CASSSDAGVGGEAFF. The CDR3 region has the DNA TGTGCCAGCAGCTCCGATGCGGGGGTTGGCGGTGAAGCTTTCTTT.

This rearrangement joins TRBV5-1 to TRBJ2-2; TRBD2 agrees at 9 bases. This CDR3 contains 16 residues. CDR1 is SGHRS and CDR2 is YFSETQ in the germline V gene. With V trimmed by 0 bases and J by 4 bases, 4 bases remained unmatched. In DNA, the CDR3 is TGCGCCAGCAGCTTGGAACTAGCGGGTGGCACCGGGGAGCTGTTTTTT. Amino acid sequence: CASSLELAGGTGELFF.

The chain is built from TRBV12-2 and TRBJ1-2. TRBV12-2 is labeled a pseudogene. The CDR3 sequence is 16 residues long. CDR3: CASRLREYRINYGYTF. The CDR3 bases are TGTGCAAGTCGCCTTCGGGAATACCGTATTAACTATGGCTACACCTTC.

This chain uses TRBV29-1 with TRBJ1-3, with 8 bases matching TRBD1. V lost 6 bases to trimming and J lost 3 bases; unmatched junction nucleotides: 4. The CDR3 is 13 amino acids. CDR1 is SQVTM, CDR2 ANQGSEA, per germline. In nucleotides, the CDR3 is TGCAGCGTCACAGGGGGTAATGGAAACACCATATATTTT. Translated: CSVTGGNGNTIYF.

This sequence joins TRBV27 and TRBJ2-3; 7 nucleotides line up with TRBD2. Germline loops: CDR1 MNHEY, CDR2 SMNVEV (reference sequence). J was trimmed by 1 base and V by 1 base; bases with no gene match: 8. This CDR3 spans 17 amino acids. The CDR3 bases are TGTGCCAGCAGTTTATTTGGGGGGGGTCAGGGCACAGATACGCAGTATTTT. Amino acids: CASSLFGGGQGTDTQYF.

This clone was observed a few times. V and J are TRBV7-2 and TRBJ1-5; 7 bases map to TRBD1. Germline V gene lookup returns CDR1 SGHTA and CDR2 FQGNSA. The V segment lost 5 bases and the J segment 1 base; nucleotides outside the gene matches: 5. The CDR3 is made up of 15 amino acids. This chain's CDR3 is CASSNSGGSNQPQHF. CDR3 bases: TGTGCCAGCAGCAATTCAGGGGGGAGCAATCAGCCCCAGCATTTT. The whole variable domain, filled in from reference TRBV7-2 and TRBJ1-5, reads GAGVSQSPSNKVTEKGKDVELRCDPISGHTALYWYRQSLGQGLEFLIYFQGNSAPDKSGLPSDRFSAERTGGSVSTLTIQRTQQEDSAVYLCASSNSGGSNQPQHFGDGTRLSIL.

This clone occurred once. V and J are TRBV2 and TRBJ2-2; 8 bases line up with TRBD1. CDR3 length: 15 residues. Germline trimming cut 2 bases from V and 7 bases from J; bases unmatched to any gene: 6. In germline, CDR1 is SNHLY, CDR2 FYNNEI. The CDR3 DNA sequence: TGTGCCAGCAGTGAATCCAGGGGGCAGGTCGGGGAGCTGTTTTTT. It is translated as CASSESRGQVGELFF.

This clone was observed a few times. The rearrangement joins TRBV2 to TRBJ2-7; a weak D match, TRBD1 (5 bases). Germline values: CDR1 SNHLY, CDR2 FYNNEI. The CDR3 is 13 residues long. The V end was cut by 8 bases, the J end by 1 base, with 12 bases between. The CDR3 bases are TGTGCCAGCGCATTAGGGGATTCCTACGAGCAGTACTTC. It encodes CASALGDSYEQYF.

The genes are TRBV5-1 and TRBJ2-1, with 12 bases identical to TRBD2. J was trimmed by 5 bases and V by 4 bases; bases with no gene match: 4. Germline V gives CDR1 SGHRS, CDR2 YFSETQ. This CDR3 is 15 amino acids long. CDR3 protein: CASSRLAGVDNEQFF. Here the CDR3 DNA reads TGCGCCAGCAGCCGACTAGCGGGGGTTGACAATGAGCAGTTCTTC. The full variable domain, its missing parts supplied by reference TRBV5-1 and TRBJ2-1, is KAGVTQTPRYLIKTRGQQVTLSCSPISGHRSVSWYQQTPGQGLQFLFEYFSETQRNKGNFPGRFSGRQFSNSRSEMNVSTLELGDSALYLCASSRLAGVDNEQFFGPGTRLTVL.

The chain recombines TRBV19 with TRBJ1-1, with 7 bases lining up with TRBD1. V was pared by 6 bases and J by 1 base, with 2 bases of the junction left unmatched. Germline V gene sequence: CDR1 LNHDA, CDR2 SQIVND (reference sequence). The CDR3 consists of 13 residues. CDR3 protein: CASRTGRNTEAFF. The CDR3 region has the DNA TGTGCCAGTAGGACAGGGAGGAACACTGAAGCTTTCTTT.

The chain recombines TRBV6-5 with TRBJ1-1; tentatively, D is TRBD1 (6 bases). There are 14 residues in the CDR3. V lost 5 bases, J lost 1 base, and 11 bases lay in between. Germline V CDR1 and CDR2: MNHEY, SVGAGI. The DNA of the CDR3 is TGTGCCAGCAGTAGCCGGGACAAGAACACTGAAGCTTTCTTT. The encoded protein is CASSSRDKNTEAFF.

CDR3 residues: CASSQMVQRRGYLNEQFF. The CDR3, as DNA: TGTGCCAGCAGCCAAATGGTCCAAAGGCGGGGGTATTTGAATGAGCAGTTCTTC. The chain uses TRBV6-2 or TRBV6-3 and TRBJ2-1; 7 bases map to TRBD2. Germline CDR1 is MNHEY and CDR2 is SVGEGT. The CDR3 covers 18 residues. J lost 7 bases, V lost 6 bases, and 21 bases had no gene match.

This clone was observed once. This specimen includes other DNA sequences encoding the same CDR3. This rearrangement joins TRBV6-1 to TRBJ2-2; 7 positions match TRBD2. Germline V lookup: CDR1 MNHNS, CDR2 SASEGT. The CDR3 has 16 residues. V shed 4 bases, J shed 0 bases, and the junction held 5 bases outside the gene matches. For the CDR3, the DNA is TGTGCCAGCAGTGTACGCGGGGGAGCGAACACCGGGGAGCTGTTTTTT. Encoded protein: CASSVRGGANTGELFF.

The J gene is TRBJ1-1, the V gene TRBV6-5; a weak D match, TRBD1 (6 bases). The CDR3 totals 15 residues. V gave up 5 bases and J gave up 5 bases, with 18 bases separating them. Germline V gene sequence: CDR1 MNHEY, CDR2 SVGAGI. The CDR3 DNA sequence: TGTGCCAGCAGTCAGGGTTGGGGGCGCGCGACTGAAGCTTTCTTT. As protein: CASSQGWGRATEAFF.

The chain employs TRBV5-1 and TRBJ1-4; possibly TRBD1 for D (5 bases). V lost 0 bases to trimming and J lost 9 bases, with 12 bases between them. The CDR3 length is 14 residues. Germline CDR1 and CDR2: SGHRS and YFSETQ. In DNA, the CDR3 is TGCGCCAGCAGCTTGGAATTCGGGGGTAAAAAACTGTTTTTT. Translated: CASSLEFGGKKLFF.

This clone was picked up one time. The chain uses TRBV7-8 and TRBJ2-7; the D gene is possibly TRBD1 (5 bases). The V gene lost 1 base and the J gene lost 5 bases, with 18 bases spanning the gap. Looked up from germline, CDR1 is SGHVS and CDR2 is FQNEAQ. The CDR3 covers 16 residues. The DNA of the CDR3 is TGTGCCAGCAGCTTAGGAGAGGACACTCGCGCCGACGAGCAGTACTTC. This translates into CASSLGEDTRADEQYF.

This chain connects TRBV6-1 to TRBJ2-2; TRBD2 matches at 12 bases. The CDR3 consists of 16 residues. Germline V gene data show CDR1 as MNHNS and CDR2 as SASEGT. V was clipped by 4 bases and J by 5 bases; unmatched bases: 5. CDR3 bases: TGTGCCAGCAGTGGTCTAGCGGGGGGGTGGACCGGGGAGCTGTTTTTT. It encodes CASSGLAGGWTGELFF.